A single sample gave rise to the 5 T cell receptor beta chains below, sequenced in a study of OX40 agonist ivuxolimab in advanced cancers. Sequenced by immunoSEQ multiplex PCR; TCRdb stores in-frame clones only, minus some. The repertoire includes some 97,000 clones, around 90% of them detected once, and more than 0.15% sits in the top ten. The sequencing here drew on CD4+ or CD8+ T cells sorted from blood, taken in a trial of the OX40 agonist ivuxolimab. These receptors all come from an adult with an advanced solid tumor such as melanoma, head and neck, liver or kidney cancer.

This clone was picked up one time. The chain couples TRBV14 to TRBJ1-2; no firm D call. CDR1 is SGHDN and CDR2 is FVKESK in the germline V gene. CDR3 length: 13 residues. V was trimmed by 2 bases and J by 4 bases, leaving 8 bases between them. CDR3 nucleotide sequence: TGTGCCAGCAGCCAATCCCCCCTCTATGGCTACACCTTC. It yields the protein CASSQSPLYGYTF.

This clone occurred once. The J gene is TRBJ2-1, the V gene TRBV15; D is uncertain. The CDR3 loop spans 14 amino acids. Germline lookup yields CDR1 LNHNV and CDR2 YYDKDF (reference sequence). With 1 base removed from V and 4 bases from J, the gap between germline ends came to 8 bases. The CDR3 loop is CATSRGDTYNEQFF. In DNA, the CDR3 is TGTGCCACCAGCAGAGGCGACACTTACAATGAGCAGTTCTTC.

The chain is built from TRBV2 and TRBJ2-2, with D perhaps matching TRBD1 (5 bases). The CDR3 length is 13 residues. The ends were cut back, 7 bases at V and 6 bases at J, with 12 bases in the middle. The germline V gene encodes CDR1 SNHLY and CDR2 FYNNEI. The CDR3 loop is CASTEQGAGELFF. CDR3 nucleotide sequence: TGTGCCAGCACCGAACAAGGGGCCGGGGAGCTGTTTTTT. Based on the CDR3 plus reference TRBV2 and TRBJ2-2, the full variable domain is EPEVTQTPSHQVTQMGQEVILRCVPISNHLYFYWYRQILGQKVEFLVSFYNNEISEKSEIFDDQFSVERPDGSNFTLKIRSTKLEDSAMYFCASTEQGAGELFFGEGSRLTVL.

The CDR3 sequence is CSVAGSSYEQYF. CDR3 DNA: TGCAGCGTTGCCGGGAGCTCCTACGAGCAGTACTTC. The chain links TRBV29-1 to TRBJ2-7, with D tentatively TRBD2 (6 bases). Trimming took off 4 bases at V and 0 bases at J, with 7 bases between the two ends. Germline V gene sequence: CDR1 SQVTM, CDR2 ANQGSEA. This CDR3 has 12 amino acids.

The rearrangement joins TRBV30 to TRBJ2-5; 8 bases fit TRBD2. V shed 3 bases and J 7 bases; nucleotides not matched to a gene: 10. The CDR3 is made up of 14 amino acids. Germline CDR1 GTSNPN, CDR2 SVGIG (reference sequence). The CDR3 DNA reads TGTGCCTGGAGGGGCGGGGGGTCCCTCGGGACCCAGTACTTC. This sequence encodes CAWRGGGSLGTQYF. The full variable domain, its missing parts supplied by reference TRBV30 and TRBJ2-5, is SQTIHQWPATLVQPVGSPLSLECTVEGTSNPNLYWYRQAAGRGLQLLFYSVGIGQISSEVPQNLSASRPQDRQFILSSKKLLLSDSGFYLCAWRGGGSLGTQYFGPGTRLLVL.